This TCR beta chain was captured by sequencing in a study of blood T cell repertoires in COVID-19. Looking at the study overall: From the United States, Italy and Spain came samples of acute and convalescent COVID-19. In each case, the material was cDNA or gDNA derived from T cells, B-cell-depleted T cells, or PBMCs.

Germline CDR1 and CDR2: SGHTA and FQGTGA. Germline trimming cut 5 bases from V and 0 bases from J; bases unmatched to any gene: 8. This CDR3 has 16 residues. Per the original methods: Amplifying reference gene primers gave estimates of nucleated cell counts. Repertoires were generated with immunoSEQ multiplex PCR, while TCRdb's copy carries only in-frame clones and drops some. The V and J calls and clone size were taken over from that table, and D and trimming were inferred from the DNA. The sample consists of under 250,000 clones, about 86% of them appearing once. This TCR derives from a man aged 45-65 years with active or convalescent COVID-19. The sample consisted of peripheral blood. The genes are TRBV7-3 and TRBJ2-3, with 7 bases that match TRBD2. CDR3 amino acids: CASSDGTNLSTDTQYF. CDR3 DNA sequence: TGTGCCAGCAGCGACGGGACTAATCTAAGCACAGATACGCAGTATTTT.